The T cell receptor beta chain under discussion was sequenced for a study of molecular identifiers for immune sequencing clone quantification. In its sample, this clonotype was seen many times. Previously described methods and listed TCR primers produced bulk TCR libraries. TCRdb used MiXCR to reprocess the PCR reads, holding one entry per CDR3 protein. In the table there are hundreds of thousands of distinct CDR3 sequences, about 25% of which are singletons. Per germline, CDR1 GTSNPN and CDR2 SVGIG (reference sequence). V was shortened by 4 bases and J by 6 bases, with 16 bases between the two germline ends. The CDR3 contains 14 residues.

Material: naive CD8+ T cells from blood, with Jurkat cell RNA spiked in. Subset defined: FACS-sorted CD8+CD4-CCR7+CD45RA+ naive T cells. The rearrangement links TRBV30 to TRBJ1-5, with D uncertain. The TCR comes from a human donor in good health. Some libraries in this study had Jurkat cell RNA spiked in. The DNA of the CDR3 is TGTGCCTGGAATTCGGAAGGCGGGAGTCAGCCCCAGCATTTT. Its protein is CAWNSEGGSQPQHF.